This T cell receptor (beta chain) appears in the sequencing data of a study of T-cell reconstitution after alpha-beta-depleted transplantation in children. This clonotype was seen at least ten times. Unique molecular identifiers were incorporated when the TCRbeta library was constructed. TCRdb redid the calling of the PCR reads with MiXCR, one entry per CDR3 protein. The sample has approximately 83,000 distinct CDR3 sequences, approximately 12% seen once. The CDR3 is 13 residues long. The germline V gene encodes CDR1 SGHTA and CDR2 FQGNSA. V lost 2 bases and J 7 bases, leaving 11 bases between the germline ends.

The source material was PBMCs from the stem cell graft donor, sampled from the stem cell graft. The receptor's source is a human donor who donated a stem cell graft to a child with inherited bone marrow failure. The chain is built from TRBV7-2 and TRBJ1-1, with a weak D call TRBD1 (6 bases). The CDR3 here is CASSLNLDSEAFF. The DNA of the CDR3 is TGTGCCAGCAGCTTAAACCTGGACAGTGAAGCTTTCTTT. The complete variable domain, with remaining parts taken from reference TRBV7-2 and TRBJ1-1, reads GAGVSQSPSNKVTEKGKDVELRCDPISGHTALYWYRQSLGQGLEFLIYFQGNSAPDKSGLPSDRFSAERTGGSVSTLTIQRTQQEDSAVYLCASSLNLDSEAFFGQGTRLTVV.